This TCR beta chain was profiled in a study of Graves' ophthalmopathy and Graves' hyperthyroidism. Study as a whole: Peripheral blood sampling occurred at initial diagnosis, before any treatment.

This clonotype was recorded once. Antigen: not known. Amplification of the TCR beta CDR3 regions used RNA transcripts (as template). HTBI primers served in a first-round RT-PCR, which a second-round multiplex PCR followed. TCRdb reanalysed the multiplex PCR reads using MiXCR and keeps one entry per CDR3 protein. Of about 370,000 distinct CDR3 sequences detected, 17% appear once; the ten largest clones hold about 2.4%. Stable hyperthyroidism meant no ophthalmopathy within 18 months of follow-up. The source of the PBMCs was about 10 ml of fresh peripheral blood. Study-wide results and caveats: The blood repertoire also included most expanded thyroid clonotypes above 0.001 frequency.

The V and J ends lost 0 bases and 2 bases respectively, with 13 bases between them. The V gene's germline CDR1 is KGHSH and CDR2 LQKENI. This CDR3 is 16 amino acids long. The receptor's source is an adult woman with stable Graves' hyperthyroidism. Specimen: peripheral blood. The chain recombines TRBV18 with TRBJ1-1; D is ambiguous. The CDR3 nucleotides are TGTGCCAGCTCACCACCGGTTAGGGCAGATAACACTGAAGCTTTCTTT. As protein: CASSPPVRADNTEAFF. Full variable domain (remainder filled in from reference TRBV18 and TRBJ1-1): NAGVMQNPRHLVRRRGQEARLRCSPMKGHSHVYWYRQLPEEGLKFMVYLQKENIIDESGMPKERFSAEFPKEGPSILRIQQVVRGDSAAYFCASSPPVRADNTEAFFGQGTRLTVV.